The clone carrying this TCR beta chain has more than one count but fewer than ten. The source of the sample is a study of T-cell memory formation after mild COVID-19. Germline CDR1 and CDR2: LGHNA and YSLEER. The CDR3 contains 16 residues. V lost 2 bases to trimming and J lost 0 bases, with 8 bases between them. TCRdb processed the 5' RACE reads anew with MiXCR; each CDR3 protein has one entry. The table lists about 350,000 distinct CDR3 sequences, around 15% of them singletons. The sequence was collected from a man younger than 35 who had mild COVID-19 (a few samples of this study predate the infection). Cell type and time point are not known. Sequenced input: PBMCs or a T cell subset sorted from them (not recorded which). V gene TRBV4-3 combines with J gene TRBJ1-6; tentatively, D is TRBD1 (6 bases). The CDR3 DNA follows: TGCGCCAGCAGCCAAAGGGGGAGCTCCTATAATTCACCCCTCCACTTT. Amino acid sequence: CASSQRGSSYNSPLHF.